This T cell receptor (beta chain) was retrieved from a study of blood T cells in healthy people across ages. Regarding this clonotype: What it binds is not known.

Sample-barcoded 5' priming and a J-beta primer mix drove a second PCR of roughly 7 to 11 cycles. TCRdb processed the 5' RACE reads anew with MiXCR; each CDR3 protein has one entry. The sample lists some 1,800,000 distinct CDR3 sequences, 30% to 40% seen once, with under 30% in the top ten. Overall study results and limits: The lack of PBMC sorting stopped any conclusive naive versus antigen-experienced comparison. Samples with more naive T cells showed higher observed beta diversity. Donor CMV infection status was unknown, possibly confounding age-related changes in expanded clonotypes.

The donors, healthy Caucasians from Russia, were aged roughly 6 to 90. Germline CDR1 reads MNHEY; CDR2 reads SVGEGT. The CDR3 has 18 residues. J gave up 5 bases and V 6 bases, and 16 bases lay outside the gene matches. The receptor was derived from a human donor in good health. The chain carries TRBV6-2 or TRBV6-3 and TRBJ2-5, with TRBD2 matching 12 bases. Sequenced input: blood. The CDR3 sequence: CASSRYRTSGNPWETQYF. CDR3 nucleotide sequence: TGTGCCAGCAGCAGATACCGGACTAGCGGGAACCCTTGGGAGACCCAGTACTTC.